The sequence of this T cell receptor (beta chain) was determined in a study of cytomegalovirus exposure and HLA in healthy donors. The study ran its PCR with 60 Vbeta and 13 Jbeta primers. Assay used: immunoSEQ multiplex PCR; TCRdb lists only in-frame clones, some missing. The sample lists 150,000 to 200,000 clones, over 60% occurring once. The table lists this clone with a count of one. Antigen: not known. General study points: Later analysis identified a missense DCLRE1C variant that was linked to TCR beta V- and J-gene trimming. With further analysis later on, most CMV-associated TCR beta chains appeared HLA-restricted.

This sequence originates from a man aged 45-60 years in good health and CMV-seropositive. Sequenced sample: PBMCs.

CDR3 in DNA: TGTGCCTGGAGTGGGGCTCGCCCCGGGGGGACCCAGTACTTC. Protein product: CAWSGARPGGTQYF. The V and J genes are TRBV30 and TRBJ2-5; D is possibly TRBD2 (6 bases). Trimming cost V 1 base and J 7 bases, with 16 bases left between them. CDR3 size: 14 residues. Germline lookup yields CDR1 GTSNPN and CDR2 SVGIG (reference sequence).